Only a few counts were recorded for the clone carrying this T cell receptor (beta chain). Its matching antigen is unknown. The data were taken from a study of graft-versus-host responses after intestinal transplantation. As for the study in general: Anti-thymocyte globulin served as induction for all recipients, who then took tacrolimus and steroids for 2 to 4 years.

Sequencing was performed with immunoSEQ multiplex PCR; in TCRdb, only in-frame clones are kept and a portion is missing. The table includes 100,000 or so clones, approximately 84% detected once. Findings of the study overall: Some GvH clones were seen earlier in gut or blood, suggesting intestinal origin.

The clonotype comes from a human donor who was the organ donor for an intestinal transplant. The input for sequencing was unstimulated CD4+ T cells sorted from spleen or lymph node cells, taken before transplant.

CDR3 region: CASSLGTANEKLFF. For the CDR3, the DNA is TGTGCCAGCAGTTTAGGGACAGCTAATGAAAAACTGTTTTTT. The chain is built from TRBV28 and TRBJ1-4; the match to TRBD1 covers 7 bases. V lost 2 bases and J lost 3; bases outside the gene matches: 0. The length of the CDR3 is 14 residues. The V gene's germline CDR1 is MDHEN and CDR2 SYDVKM.